This T cell receptor beta chain was sequenced for a study of cytomegalovirus exposure and HLA in healthy donors. PCR primers comprised 60 Vbeta and 13 Jbeta primers. Using immunoSEQ multiplex PCR, the repertoire was profiled, and TCRdb retains in-frame clones only, with some absent. The table records about 57,000 clones, more than 65% of them present only once. Points from the study as a whole: Prior analysis indicated that the majority of TCR beta V segments exhibited productivity approximately 87% or approximately 30% of the time. The study put 150 to 200 TCR beta chains on its list as cytomegalovirus-associated. In presence/absence analyses, roughly uniform sequencing depth across donors was assumed.

Concerning this clone itself: Its antigen is unknown.

Germline assignment: CDR1 SGHTA and CDR2 FQGNSA. The trim removed 4 bases at V and 13 bases at J, leaving 12 bases unmatched. This CDR3 has 13 amino acids. V and J are TRBV7-2 and TRBJ1-2; TRBD1 aligns across 7 bases. The sequencing sample was made of PBMCs. The source is a woman aged 45 to 65 in good health and CMV-seronegative. CDR3 coding DNA: TGTGCCAGCAGCTACCGGACAGGCAGTATCTCCACCTTC. It specifies CASSYRTGSISTF.